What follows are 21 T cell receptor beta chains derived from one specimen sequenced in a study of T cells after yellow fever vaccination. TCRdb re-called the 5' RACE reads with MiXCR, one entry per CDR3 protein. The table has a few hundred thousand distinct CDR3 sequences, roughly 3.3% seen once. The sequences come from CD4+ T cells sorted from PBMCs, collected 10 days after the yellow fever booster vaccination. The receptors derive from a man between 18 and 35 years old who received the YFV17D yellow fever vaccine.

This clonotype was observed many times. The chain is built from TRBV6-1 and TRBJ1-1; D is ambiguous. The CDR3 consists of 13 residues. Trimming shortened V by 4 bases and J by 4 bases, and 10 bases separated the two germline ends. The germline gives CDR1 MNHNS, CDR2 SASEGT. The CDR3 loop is CASSAGWGTEAFF. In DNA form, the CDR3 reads TGTGCCAGCAGTGCCGGGTGGGGCACTGAAGCTTTCTTT.

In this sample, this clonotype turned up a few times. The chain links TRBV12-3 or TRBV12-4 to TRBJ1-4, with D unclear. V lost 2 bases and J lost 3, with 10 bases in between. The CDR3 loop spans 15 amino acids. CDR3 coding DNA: TGTGCCAGCAGTTTATCCCTGGGCTCTAATGAAAAACTGTTTTTT. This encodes CASSLSLGSNEKLFF.

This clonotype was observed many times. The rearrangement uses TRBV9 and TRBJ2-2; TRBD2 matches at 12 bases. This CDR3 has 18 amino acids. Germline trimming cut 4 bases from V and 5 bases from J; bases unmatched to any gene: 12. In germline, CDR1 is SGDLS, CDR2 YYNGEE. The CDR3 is CASSPRLAGALKTGELFF. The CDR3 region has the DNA TGTGCCAGCAGCCCAAGACTAGCGGGGGCCTTAAAAACCGGGGAGCTGTTTTTT.

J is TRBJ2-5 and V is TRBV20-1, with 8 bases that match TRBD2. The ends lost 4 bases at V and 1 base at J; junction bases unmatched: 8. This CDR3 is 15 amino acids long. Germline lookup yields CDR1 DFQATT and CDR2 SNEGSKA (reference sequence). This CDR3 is CSATLPGGSQETQYF. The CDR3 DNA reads TGCAGTGCTACCCTCCCGGGGGGGAGCCAAGAGACCCAGTACTTC.

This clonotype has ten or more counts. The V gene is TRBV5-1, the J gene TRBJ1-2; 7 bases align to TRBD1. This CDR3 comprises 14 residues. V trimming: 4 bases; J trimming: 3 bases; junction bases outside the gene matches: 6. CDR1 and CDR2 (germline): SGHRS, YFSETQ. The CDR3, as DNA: TGCGCCAGCAGCGGTGGTGACAGGGACTATGGCTACACCTTC. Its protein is CASSGGDRDYGYTF. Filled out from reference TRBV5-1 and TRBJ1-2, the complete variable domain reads KAGVTQTPRYLIKTRGQQVTLSCSPISGHRSVSWYQQTPGQGLQFLFEYFSETQRNKGNFPGRFSGRQFSNSRSEMNVSTLELGDSALYLCASSGGDRDYGYTFGSGTRLTVV.

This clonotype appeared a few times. The DNA for the CDR3 is TGTGCCAGCACAGGTGATTGGGGGTCCACTGAAGCTTTCTTT. Translated: CASTGDWGSTEAFF. The rearrangement links TRBV7-2 to TRBJ1-1; TRBD1 might be the D (5 bases). Trimming took off 7 bases at V and 4 bases at J, with 16 bases between the two ends. This CDR3 region has 14 residues. CDR1 is SGHTA, CDR2 FQGNSA, per germline.

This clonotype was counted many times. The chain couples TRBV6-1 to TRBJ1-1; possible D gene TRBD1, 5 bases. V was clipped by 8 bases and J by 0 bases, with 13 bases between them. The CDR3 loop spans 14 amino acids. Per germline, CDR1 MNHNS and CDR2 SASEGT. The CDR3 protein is CASGTLIMNTEAFF. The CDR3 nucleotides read TGTGCCAGCGGGACTCTCATAATGAACACTGAAGCTTTCTTT.

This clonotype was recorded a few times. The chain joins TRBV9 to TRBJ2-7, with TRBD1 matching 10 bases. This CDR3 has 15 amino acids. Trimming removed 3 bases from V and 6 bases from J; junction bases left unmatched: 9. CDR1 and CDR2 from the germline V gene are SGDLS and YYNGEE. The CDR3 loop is CASSAAGTGVSEQYF. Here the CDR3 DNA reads TGTGCCAGCAGCGCCGCCGGGACAGGGGTTTCCGAGCAGTACTTC.

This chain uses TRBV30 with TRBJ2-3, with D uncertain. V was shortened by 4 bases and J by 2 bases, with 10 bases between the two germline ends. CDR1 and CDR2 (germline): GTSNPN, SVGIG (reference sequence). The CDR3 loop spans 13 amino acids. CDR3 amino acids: CAWTQGNTDTQYF. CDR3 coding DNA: TGTGCCTGGACGCAAGGAAACACAGATACGCAGTATTTT.

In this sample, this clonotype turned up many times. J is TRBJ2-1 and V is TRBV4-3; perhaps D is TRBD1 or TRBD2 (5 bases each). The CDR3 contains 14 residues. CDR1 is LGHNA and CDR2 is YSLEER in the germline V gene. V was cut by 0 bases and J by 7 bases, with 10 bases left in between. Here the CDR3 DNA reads TGCGCCAGCAGCCAAGAGGGTTGGGGGAATGAGCAGTTCTTC. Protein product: CASSQEGWGNEQFF.

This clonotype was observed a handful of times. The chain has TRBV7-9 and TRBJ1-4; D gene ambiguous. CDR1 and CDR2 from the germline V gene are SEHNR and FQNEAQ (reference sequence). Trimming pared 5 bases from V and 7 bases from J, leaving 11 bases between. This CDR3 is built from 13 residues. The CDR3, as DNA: TGTGCCAGCAGCCTCATTGTTGGTGAAAAACTGTTTTTT. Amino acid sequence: CASSLIVGEKLFF. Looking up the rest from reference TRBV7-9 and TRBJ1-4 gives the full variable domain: DTGVSQNPRHKITKRGQNVTFRCDPISEHNRLYWYRQTLGQGPEFLTYFQNEAQLEKSRLLSDRFSAERPKGSFSTLEIQRTEQGDSAMYLCASSLIVGEKLFFGSGTQLSVL.

The CDR3 coding sequence is TGCAGTGCTAGAGGGACTAGCGGGGTCCAAGAGACCCAGTACTTC. As protein: CSARGTSGVQETQYF. The chain uses TRBV20-1 and TRBJ2-5; TRBD2 agrees at 12 bases. Trimming at V came to 1 base and at J to 1 base, leaving 1 base not matched to a gene. Germline V gene lookup returns CDR1 DFQATT and CDR2 SNEGSKA (reference sequence). The CDR3 spans 15 residues.

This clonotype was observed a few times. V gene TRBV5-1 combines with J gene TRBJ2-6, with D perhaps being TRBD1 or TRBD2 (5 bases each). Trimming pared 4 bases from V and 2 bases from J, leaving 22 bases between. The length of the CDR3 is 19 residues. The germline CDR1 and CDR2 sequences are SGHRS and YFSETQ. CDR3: CASSQPLGTSGTGANVLTF. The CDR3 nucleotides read TGCGCCAGCAGCCAACCCCTCGGGACGTCTGGTACTGGGGCCAACGTCCTGACTTTC.

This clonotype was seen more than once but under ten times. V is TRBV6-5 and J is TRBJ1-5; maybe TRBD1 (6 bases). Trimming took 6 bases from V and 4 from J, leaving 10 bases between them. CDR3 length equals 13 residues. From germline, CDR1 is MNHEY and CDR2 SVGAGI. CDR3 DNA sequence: TGTGCCAGCAGGGGGGCGAGGAATCAGCCCCAGCATTTT. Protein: CASRGARNQPQHF.

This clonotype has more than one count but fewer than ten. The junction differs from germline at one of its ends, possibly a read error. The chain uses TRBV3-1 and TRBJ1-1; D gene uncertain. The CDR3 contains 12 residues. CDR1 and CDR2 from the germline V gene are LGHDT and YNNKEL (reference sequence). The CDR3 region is CASSQVRAEAFF. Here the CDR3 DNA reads TGTGCCAGCAGTCAAGTGCGGGCTGAAGCTTTCTTT.

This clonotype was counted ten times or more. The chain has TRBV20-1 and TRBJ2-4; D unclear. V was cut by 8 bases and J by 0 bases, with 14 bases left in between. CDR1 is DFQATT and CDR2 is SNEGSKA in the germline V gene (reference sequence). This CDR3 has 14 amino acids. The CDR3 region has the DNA TGCAGTACCCCTCCAGGCATAGCCAAAAACATTCAGTACTTC. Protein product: CSTPPGIAKNIQYF.

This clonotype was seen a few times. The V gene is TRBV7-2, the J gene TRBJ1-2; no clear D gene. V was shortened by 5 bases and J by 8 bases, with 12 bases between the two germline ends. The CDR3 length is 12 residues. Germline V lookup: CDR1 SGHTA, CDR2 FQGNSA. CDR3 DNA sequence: TGTGCCAGCAGCGAGACCCGGGCGGGCTACACCTTC. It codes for CASSETRAGYTF.

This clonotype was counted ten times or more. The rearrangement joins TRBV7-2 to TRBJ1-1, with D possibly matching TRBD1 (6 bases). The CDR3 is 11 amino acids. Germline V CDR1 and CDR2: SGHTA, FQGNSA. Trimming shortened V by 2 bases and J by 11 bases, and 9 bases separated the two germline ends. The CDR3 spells CASSLRGMAFF. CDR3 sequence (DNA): TGTGCCAGCAGCTTAAGGGGGATGGCTTTCTTT.

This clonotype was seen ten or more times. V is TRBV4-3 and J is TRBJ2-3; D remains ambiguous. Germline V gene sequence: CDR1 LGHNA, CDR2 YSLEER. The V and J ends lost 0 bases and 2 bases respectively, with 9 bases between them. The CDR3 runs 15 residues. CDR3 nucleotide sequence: TGCGCCAGCAGCCAAGAAGTGGTTTCCACAGATACGCAGTATTTT. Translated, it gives CASSQEVVSTDTQYF.

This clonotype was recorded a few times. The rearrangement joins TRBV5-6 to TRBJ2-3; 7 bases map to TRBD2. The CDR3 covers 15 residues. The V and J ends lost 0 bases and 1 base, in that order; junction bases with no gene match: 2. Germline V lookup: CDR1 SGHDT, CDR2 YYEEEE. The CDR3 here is CASSLDAGGTDTQYF. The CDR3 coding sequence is TGTGCCAGCAGCTTGGACGCGGGAGGCACAGATACGCAGTATTTT. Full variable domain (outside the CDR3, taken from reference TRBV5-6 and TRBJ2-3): DAGVTQSPTHLIKTRGQQVTLRCSPKSGHDTVSWYQQALGQGPQFIFQYYEEEERQRGNFPDRFSGHQFPNYSSELNVNALLLGDSALYLCASSLDAGGTDTQYFGPGTRLTVL.

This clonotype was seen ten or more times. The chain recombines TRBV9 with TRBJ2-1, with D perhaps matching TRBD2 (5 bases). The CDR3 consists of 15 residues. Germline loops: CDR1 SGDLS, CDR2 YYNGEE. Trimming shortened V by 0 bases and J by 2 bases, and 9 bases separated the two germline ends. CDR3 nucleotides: TGTGCCAGCAGCGTAGAGGCTAGCACCTACAATGAGCAGTTCTTC. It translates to CASSVEASTYNEQFF.